This TCR beta chain came from a study of shared clonotypes between healthy human individuals. Overall study findings and caveats: Estimated clonotype richness was generally higher in naive than memory subsets. Generation probabilities were higher for clonotypes shared across all four sorted-subset donors than for unshared ones.

As for this clone: Its antigen is unknown.

The input for sorted-subset replicate PCRs was around 0.2 ug DNA, some 30,000 T cell genomes. Sequenced by immunoSEQ multiplex PCR; TCRdb stores in-frame clones only, minus some. The sample carries some 2.1 million clones, about 95% recorded once. V was cut by 4 bases and J by 10 bases, with 22 bases left in between. The CDR3 sequence is 15 residues long. CDR1 is MNHEY and CDR2 is SVGAGI in the germline V gene. CD45RO-negative, CCR7-selected cells formed the naive CD8 fraction, which excluded terminally differentiated effector memory CD45RA+ cells. Donors included only healthy HIV-negative adults lacking recent acute infections or vaccinations.

Sequencing was performed on naive CD8+ T cells sorted from blood. The sequence was collected from a man aged 18 to 29 in good health. The chain has TRBV6-5 and TRBJ1-1; a weak D match, TRBD1 (5 bases). CDR3: CASSSRPLVWGGAFF. The CDR3, as DNA: TGTGCCAGCAGTTCCCGCCCGTTAGTGTGGGGGGGAGCTTTCTTT.